This is a list of T cell receptor beta chains from one sample in a study of OX40 agonist ivuxolimab in advanced cancers. Sequenced by immunoSEQ multiplex PCR; TCRdb stores in-frame clones only, minus some. The table shows about 30,000 clones, with 84% occurring only once. Specimen: CD4+ or CD8+ T cells sorted from blood, collected in a trial of the OX40 agonist ivuxolimab. The receptors come from an adult with an advanced solid tumor such as melanoma, head and neck, liver or kidney cancer. The CDR3 runs from the conserved cysteine through the conserved F or W. The D gene is left open where the match is weak. Clone size is shown for a subset of rows, as once, few, many or a class of expanded clone.

clone_size	v_call	d_call	j_call	cdr3_nt	cdr3_aa
NA	TRBV4-1	TRBD2	TRBJ2-5	TGCGCCAGCAGCCAAGCATACAAGGCTAGCGGGAGAGGGGAGACCCAGTACTTC	CASSQAYKASGRGETQYF
NA	TRBV27	TRBD1	TRBJ2-2	TGTGCCAGCAGTCCACGGGACAGGGGGGACACCGGGGAGCTGTTTTTT	CASSPRDRGDTGELFF
once	TRBV20-1	NA	TRBJ1-1	TGCAGTGCCGACCCCGACGCTGAAGCTTTCTTT	CSADPDAEAFF
NA	TRBV9	NA	TRBJ2-1	TGTGCCAGCAGTCAGGGTGCTGAGCAGTTCTTC	CASSQGAEQFF
once	TRBV9	TRBD2	TRBJ2-1	TGTGCCAGCAGCGGGGAGGGTACTAGCGGGAGGTTGGACAATGAGCAGTTCTTC	CASSGEGTSGRLDNEQFF
few	TRBV27	TRBD2	TRBJ2-7	TGTGCCAGCAGTCTCCCTTCTAGCGGGGGGGAAAACGAGCAGTACTTC	CASSLPSSGGENEQYF
medium-sized	TRBV7-9	TRBD2	TRBJ2-1	TGTGCCAGCAGCTCTTCCGGGACTAGCGGGAGGCCTCAGCAGTTCTTC	CASSSSGTSGRPQQFF
NA	TRBV7-9	NA	TRBJ2-3	TGTGCCAGCAGTAATCAGGCCATCACAGATACGCAGTATTTT	CASSNQAITDTQYF
NA	TRBV28	NA	TRBJ2-5	TGTGCCAGCAGTTTAACTAGCTGGCAGACCCAGTACTTC	CASSLTSWQTQYF
NA	TRBV9	NA	TRBJ2-7	TGTGCCAGCACCCGGGGGGCGGAGGCTTACGAGCAGTACTTC	CASTRGAEAYEQYF
NA	TRBV2	NA	TRBJ2-7	TGTGCCAGCAGTGACTTCGGAGAATACGAGCAGTACTTC	CASSDFGEYEQYF
NA	TRBV9	NA	TRBJ1-4	TGTGCCAGCAGCGGGCTCCAACAATTGATCGGGGGGGAAAAACTGTTTTTT	CASSGLQQLIGGEKLFF
NA	TRBV6-4	NA	TRBJ2-1	TGTGCCAGCAGTGAATGGGGGGGCTTTGAGCAGTTCTTC	CASSEWGGFEQFF
NA	TRBV5-4	NA	TRBJ2-7	TGTGCCAGCAGCTTATCCCGGGCCCTCAACGAGCAGTACTTC	CASSLSRALNEQYF
many	TRBV10-2	NA	TRBJ1-2	TGCGCCAGCAGTGGGGGGGACTTCTACTATGGCTACACCTTC	CASSGGDFYYGYTF
NA	TRBV7-2	TRBD2	TRBJ2-1	TGTGCCAGCAGCTTCCCCCTCGGGGGGGCCCACAATGAGCAGTTCTTC	CASSFPLGGAHNEQFF
few	TRBV6-1	TRBD2	TRBJ2-1	TGTGCCAGCAGTGAATTGGCGGGAGCGCCGATCGGTGAGCAGTTCTTC	CASSELAGAPIGEQFF
once	TRBV4-1	TRBD1	TRBJ1-2	TGCGCCAGCAGCCACGGACAGGGCGTATATGGCAACTATGGCTACACCTTC	CASSHGQGVYGNYGYTF
once	TRBV5-4	NA	TRBJ2-7	TGTGCCAGCAGCTTGTTCTCCTACGAGCAGTACTTC	CASSLFSYEQYF
NA	TRBV2	TRBD1	TRBJ2-1	TGTGCCAGCAGCCCCGGGACAGGATACTACAATGAGCAGTTCTTC	CASSPGTGYYNEQFF
NA	TRBV5-1	TRBD1	TRBJ2-5	TGCGCCAGCAGCTTGTCGGACAGGGGCTTCCAAGAGACCCAGTACTTC	CASSLSDRGFQETQYF
NA	TRBV4-3	NA	TRBJ1-4	TGCGCCAGCAGCCCAGGTAGCGGGGCGAATGAAAAACTGTTTTTT	CASSPGSGANEKLFF
NA	TRBV28	NA	TRBJ1-1	TGTGCCAGCAGTCCCCGGGTTCACCGTGGCACTGAAGCTTTCTTT	CASSPRVHRGTEAFF
NA	TRBV10-3	NA	TRBJ1-1	TGTGCCATCAGTGAGACCAGACAGAGGAACACTGAAGCTTTCTTT	CAISETRQRNTEAFF
NA	TRBV7-2	NA	TRBJ2-7	TGTGCCAGCAGCCCCCGGGGAGGGGGAATCAACGAGCAGTACTTC	CASSPRGGGINEQYF
NA	TRBV2	NA	TRBJ2-5	TGTGCCGTATCCCCTCTGGGGGAGACCCAGTACTTC	CAVSPLGETQYF
once	TRBV4-2	NA	TRBJ2-6	TGTGCCAGCAGCCAAGTAAGTACCAGCTCTGGGGCCAACGTCCTGACTTTC	CASSQVSTSSGANVLTF
NA	TRBV29-1	NA	TRBJ2-7	TGCAGCGTTGGACCGGGAGCCTACGAGCAGTACTTC	CSVGPGAYEQYF
NA	TRBV7-6	NA	TRBJ2-1	TGTGCCAGCAGCTTAGGGGGGATATACAATGAGCAGTTCTTC	CASSLGGIYNEQFF
NA	TRBV6-1	NA	TRBJ1-3	TGTGCCAGCACTTTTGAGGGTTTTTCTGGAAACACCATATATTTT	CASTFEGFSGNTIYF
NA	TRBV9	TRBD1	TRBJ1-1	TGTGCCAGCAGCCCCCCGACAGGGGGCGTAGGAGCTTTCTTT	CASSPPTGGVGAFF
NA	TRBV25-1	TRBD1	TRBJ2-6	TGTGCCAGCAGGACAGGGGCTGGGGCCAACGTCCTGACTTTC	CASRTGAGANVLTF
NA	TRBV19	NA	TRBJ1-5	TGTGCCAGTAGCGGCCTTTCTGATCAGCCCCAGCATTTT	CASSGLSDQPQHF
once	TRBV30	TRBD1	TRBJ1-4	TGTGCCTGCCCCCAACGGGACAGGTATGAAAAACTGTTTTTT	CACPQRDRYEKLFF
NA	TRBV11-2	NA	TRBJ2-1	TGTGCCAGCAGCTTAGAGGGCGTTGAATTCTTC	CASSLEGVEFF
NA	TRBV27	TRBD2	TRBJ2-7	TGTGCCAGCAGTTTAAGCGGGAGGCCCACCTACGAGCAGTACTTC	CASSLSGRPTYEQYF
once	TRBV2	NA	TRBJ2-3	TGTGCCAGCATCCGAGGGGTGCAGAGCACAGATACGCAGTATTTT	CASIRGVQSTDTQYF
NA	TRBV11-2	NA	TRBJ2-3	TGTGCCAGCAGCTTAGATAGGGGGGGCAGCACAGATACGCAGTATTTT	CASSLDRGGSTDTQYF
NA	TRBV27	NA	TRBJ1-3	TGTGCCAGCGGGGTTTATCGGGGGAACACCATATATTTT	CASGVYRGNTIYF
NA	TRBV7-3	NA	TRBJ2-3	TGTGCCAGCAGCTTAAGCAGCACAGATACGCAGTATTTT	CASSLSSTDTQYF
NA	TRBV27	NA	TRBJ1-2	TGTGCCAGCAGTCCCCGCCCCGGGTACTATGGCTACACCTTC	CASSPRPGYYGYTF
NA	TRBV4-1	NA	TRBJ1-2	TGCGCCAGCAGCCAAGGACAGGTTGCCTATGGCTACACCTTC	CASSQGQVAYGYTF
NA	TRBV19	TRBD2	TRBJ2-5	TGTGCCAGTAGTATGGGACTAGCGGGAGCGTACCAAGAGACCCAGTACTTC	CASSMGLAGAYQETQYF
once	TRBV4-2	NA	TRBJ2-5	TGTGCCAGCAGCCAAGAGGACAGTCAAGTTTTGACCCAGTACTTC	CASSQEDSQVLTQYF
NA	TRBV10-3	NA	TRBJ2-1	TGTGCCATCAAACTCCGGGACTCAAGCTCCTACAATGAGCAGTTCTTC	CAIKLRDSSSYNEQFF
NA	TRBV27	TRBD1	TRBJ2-2	TGTGCCAGCAGTAGGACAGGGAACGGGGAGCTGTTTTTT	CASSRTGNGELFF
NA	TRBV5-1	TRBD1	TRBJ1-4	TGCGCCAGCAGCTTGAACAGGGGTAATGAAAAACTGTTTTTT	CASSLNRGNEKLFF
few	TRBV5-1	NA	TRBJ1-4	TGCGCCAGCAGCTTTCGCGGGTTGGACGAAAAACTGTTTTTT	CASSFRGLDEKLFF
NA	TRBV7-2	NA	TRBJ1-1	TGTGCCAGCAGCTTGTTTGAGAACACTGAAGCTTTCTTT	CASSLFENTEAFF
NA	TRBV12-5	TRBD1	TRBJ2-1	TGTGCTAGTGGCTGGGACAGGAGCTCCTACAATGAGCAGTTCTTC	CASGWDRSSYNEQFF
NA	TRBV19	NA	TRBJ2-6	TGTGCCAGTAGTGGGACGGCAGGGGTTAGCTCTGGGGCCAACGTCCTGACTTTC	CASSGTAGVSSGANVLTF
NA	TRBV29-1	TRBD2	TRBJ2-4	TGCAGCGCTGCTAGCGGGGAGGTCAACATTCAGTACTTC	CSAASGEVNIQYF
NA	TRBV4-1	NA	TRBJ2-2	TGCGCCAGCAGCGGTGAGGGGGGCGGGCACACCGGGGAGCTGTTTTTT	CASSGEGGGHTGELFF
NA	TRBV4-1	NA	TRBJ1-6	TGCGCCAGCAGCCAAGATAGGGGACTTCCAAGGTCACCCCTCCACTTT	CASSQDRGLPRSPLHF
NA	TRBV29-1	NA	TRBJ2-7	TGCAGCGTCAGAGTGGGACACCTCTACGAGCAGTACTTC	CSVRVGHLYEQYF
NA	TRBV6-5	NA	TRBJ2-7	TGTGCCAGCAGTTACTCGATATACGAGCAGTACTTC	CASSYSIYEQYF
NA	TRBV5-1	NA	TRBJ1-2	TGCGCCAGCAGCAGCGGACCTTCTCGGATGGATGGCTACACCTTC	CASSSGPSRMDGYTF